A single sample is the source of the 24 T cell receptor beta chains below, sequenced in a study of OX40 agonist ivuxolimab in advanced cancers. Using immunoSEQ multiplex PCR, the repertoire was profiled, and TCRdb retains in-frame clones only, with some absent. The table shows 55,000 to 75,000 clones, with over 75% occurring only once. The sequencing used CD4+ or CD8+ T cells sorted from blood, collected in a trial of the OX40 agonist ivuxolimab. These receptors all stem from an adult with an advanced solid tumor such as melanoma, head and neck, liver or kidney cancer.

The chain joins TRBV19 to TRBJ1-1, with D unclear. The germline gives CDR1 LNHDA, CDR2 SQIVND (reference sequence). V lost 5 bases and J 4 bases, leaving 17 bases between the germline ends. The CDR3 is 15 amino acids. The CDR3 region has the DNA TGTGCCAGTAGTTCCCTCCGGGTCGCCGGCACTGAAGCTTTCTTT. Translated: CASSSLRVAGTEAFF. Using reference TRBV19 and TRBJ1-1 for the parts outside the CDR3, the full variable domain is DGGITQSPKYLFRKEGQNVTLSCEQNLNHDAMYWYRQDPGQGLRLIYYSQIVNDFQKGDIAEGYSVSREKKESFPLTVTSAQKNPTAFYLCASSSLRVAGTEAFFGQGTRLTVV.

This chain joins TRBV19 and TRBJ1-5; TRBD1 matches 8 bases. Germline CDR1 and CDR2: LNHDA and SQIVND (reference sequence). The length of the CDR3 is 15 residues. With 1 base clipped from V and 3 bases from J, the junction kept 2 bases outside the gene matches. The CDR3 DNA sequence: TGTGCCAGTAGTATAGGGACAGGGAACAATCAGCCCCAGCATTTT. This gives the protein CASSIGTGNNQPQHF.

In this sample, this clone turned up once. The CDR3 DNA reads as TGCGCCAGCACCACCCACGGCGAGCAGTACGTC. Its translation is CASTTHGEQYV. The V call is TRBV4-1, the J call TRBJ2-7; D uncertain. CDR1 and CDR2 from the germline V gene are MGHRA and YSYEKL. With 7 bases removed from V and 6 bases from J, the gap between germline ends came to 10 bases. This CDR3 spans 11 amino acids.

Only one count was recorded for this clone. The chain recombines TRBV7-9 with TRBJ2-4; D is unresolved. Trimming took off 7 bases at V and 2 bases at J, with 21 bases between the two ends. CDR3 length equals 17 residues. Germline CDR1 is SEHNR and CDR2 is FQNEAQ (reference sequence). CDR3 sequence reads: CASTAYVSEDPKNIQYF. The CDR3 DNA sequence: TGTGCCAGCACCGCTTACGTGTCCGAGGACCCCAAAAACATTCAGTACTTC. Filled out from reference TRBV7-9 and TRBJ2-4, the complete variable domain reads DTGVSQNPRHKITKRGQNVTFRCDPISEHNRLYWYRQTLGQGPEFLTYFQNEAQLEKSRLLSDRFSAERPKGSFSTLEIQRTEQGDSAMYLCASTAYVSEDPKNIQYFGAGTRLSVL.

The chain joins TRBV5-1 to TRBJ2-5; no firm D call. Germline lookup yields CDR1 SGHRS and CDR2 YFSETQ. The length of the CDR3 is 11 residues. V lost 3 bases, J lost 0 bases, and 0 bases lay in between. The CDR3 sequence: CASSYQETQYF. The DNA for the CDR3 is TGCGCCAGCAGCTACCAAGAGACCCAGTACTTC.

The J gene is TRBJ2-5, the V gene TRBV11-1; maybe TRBD1 (6 bases). V was pared by 6 bases and J by 0 bases, with 11 bases between. This CDR3 comprises 14 residues. CDR1 is SGHAT and CDR2 is FQDESV in the germline V gene (reference sequence). The CDR3 DNA sequence: TGTGCCAGCAGTAGTGACAGGTACCAAGAGACCCAGTACTTC. Translating gives CASSSDRYQETQYF.

The chain uses TRBV6-1 and TRBJ2-3; the match to TRBD2 covers 7 bases. CDR1 is MNHNS, CDR2 SASEGT, per germline. The CDR3 has 17 residues. Trimming took 2 bases from V and 2 from J; bases not matched to a gene: 10. The CDR3 region has the DNA TGTGCCAGCAGTGAAAGGCACTGGCGGGGGTCCACAGATACGCAGTATTTT. As protein: CASSERHWRGSTDTQYF.

V is TRBV7-7 and J is TRBJ2-1; D possibly corresponds to TRBD2 (6 bases). Germline V gives CDR1 SSHAT, CDR2 FNYEAQ (reference sequence). This CDR3 contains 13 residues. The V end was cut by 4 bases, the J end by 7 bases, with 11 bases between. CDR3 in amino acids: CASSSGLGNEQFF. The CDR3 region has the DNA TGTGCCAGCAGCTCGGGACTCGGGAATGAGCAGTTCTTC.

This clone was observed a handful of times. The gene calls are TRBV19 and TRBJ2-2; 9 positions match TRBD2. This CDR3 contains 15 residues. Unmatched junction bases numbered 4, after V lost 3 bases and J lost 5 bases. Germline CDR1 and CDR2: LNHDA and SQIVND (reference sequence). As DNA, the CDR3 is TGTGCCAGTAGTATTAATAGCGGGGGAACCGGGGAGCTGTTTTTT. Amino acid sequence: CASSINSGGTGELFF.

The chain is built from TRBV4-1 and TRBJ1-2; 8 nucleotides agree with TRBD1. The germline CDR1 and CDR2 sequences are MGHRA and YSYEKL. Germline trimming cut 0 bases from V and 0 bases from J; bases unmatched to any gene: 6. The CDR3 has 17 amino acids. As DNA, the CDR3 is TGCGCCAGCAGCCAAGATACGACAGGGGACCCTAACTATGGCTACACCTTC. Its translation: CASSQDTTGDPNYGYTF.

This clone was detected only once. The chain joins TRBV7-3 to TRBJ1-2; D uncertain. V lost 2 bases to trimming and J lost 2 bases, with 6 bases between them. The CDR3 has 13 amino acids. Germline V gene sequence: CDR1 SGHTA, CDR2 FQGTGA. The CDR3 coding sequence is TGTGCCAGCAGCTTAGGCAGGAACTATGGCTACACCTTC. Translation: CASSLGRNYGYTF.

This rearrangement joins TRBV27 to TRBJ1-5; D remains unclear. Looked up from germline, CDR1 is MNHEY and CDR2 is SMNVEV (reference sequence). Trimming shortened V by 3 bases and J by 7 bases, and 13 bases separated the two germline ends. The CDR3 length is 14 residues. The chain's CDR3 is CASSFSGINQPQHF. Here the CDR3 DNA reads TGTGCCAGCAGTTTCTCCGGGATAAACCAGCCCCAGCATTTT.

The chain combines TRBV21-1 with TRBJ2-5; TRBD2, as called in the table, went unchecked against the DNA. TRBV21-1 is a recognized pseudogene. The CDR3 runs 18 residues. CDR3 residues: CASSKLGGAGVGQETQYF. The CDR3 DNA follows: TGTGCCAGCAGCAAACTGGGAGGCGCTGGCGTTGGCCAAGAGACCCAGTACTTC.

The chain links TRBV28 to TRBJ2-5, with D unclear. Trimming cost V 6 bases and J 0 bases, with 11 bases left between them. CDR3 length: 14 residues. The V gene's germline CDR1 is MDHEN and CDR2 SYDVKM. CDR3 protein: CASRHPTDQETQYF. The CDR3 region has the DNA TGTGCCAGCAGACACCCGACGGACCAAGAGACCCAGTACTTC.

This clone was detected a few times. This chain uses TRBV9 with TRBJ2-1; D is possibly TRBD1 (6 bases). The V gene lost 4 bases and the J gene lost 7 bases, with 18 bases spanning the gap. Germline V CDR1 and CDR2: SGDLS, YYNGEE. This CDR3 region has 15 residues. The CDR3 loop is CASSLGQTSLNEQFF. DNA of the CDR3: TGTGCCAGCAGCCTCGGACAGACGTCGCTGAATGAGCAGTTCTTC.

V gene TRBV6-5 combines with J gene TRBJ1-5; no definite D call. The germline V gene encodes CDR1 MNHEY and CDR2 SVGAGI. CDR3 length: 12 residues. The V and J ends lost 10 bases and 2 bases respectively, with 9 bases between them. The CDR3 DNA reads as TGTGCCACCTCGAGAGGCAATCAGCCCCAGCATTTT. This codes for CATSRGNQPQHF.

In regard to this clone: This may be a read error: a much more frequent sequence differs by one nucleotide. The rearrangement links TRBV7-9 to TRBJ2-2; D not certain. CDR1 and CDR2 (germline): SEHNR, FQNEAQ (reference sequence). This CDR3 has 12 amino acids. Here the CDR3 reads CVSSLSGGELFF. DNA for the CDR3: TGTGTCAGCAGCTTATCCGGTGGGGAGCTGTTTTTT.

This clone was counted only a few times. The rearrangement uses TRBV5-5 and TRBJ1-6, with TRBD1 as a possible D gene (5 bases). The CDR3 covers 15 residues. The germline V gene encodes CDR1 SGHKS and CDR2 YYEKEE (reference sequence). V shed 4 bases and J shed 7 bases, with 15 bases lying between them. The CDR3 coding sequence is TGTGCCAGCAGCGGCGGGGGAGGTATCAATTCACCCCTCCACTTT. As protein: CASSGGGGINSPLHF.

The chain joins TRBV10-3 to TRBJ1-1; 9 bases are shared with TRBD1. The CDR3 runs 12 residues. The V gene end was trimmed by 9 bases and the J gene end by 1 base; junction bases not matched to a gene: 0. The germline CDR1 and CDR2 sequences are ENHRY and SYGVKD. This CDR3 reads CAMGQGNTEAFF. The CDR3 DNA sequence: TGTGCCATGGGACAGGGGAACACTGAAGCTTTCTTT.

The V and J genes are TRBV28 and TRBJ1-2; no definite D call. Germline V gene lookup returns CDR1 MDHEN and CDR2 SYDVKM. Trimming left V 3 bases short and J 4 bases short, with 9 bases between. This CDR3 has 13 residues. CDR3 DNA sequence: TGTGCCAGCAGTTTTTCGGTTGGCTATGGCTACACCTTC. It specifies CASSFSVGYGYTF.

This clone showed up just a few times. The gene calls are TRBV12-5 and TRBJ2-1; 11 bases match TRBD2. The CDR3 runs 14 residues. J was trimmed by 6 bases and V by 6 bases; bases with no gene match: 4. Per germline, CDR1 LGHNT and CDR2 FRNRAP. The DNA for the CDR3 is TGTGCTAGTGGCCCCGGACTAGCGGGCAATGAGCAGTTCTTC. This sequence encodes CASGPGLAGNEQFF. Full variable domain (missing parts from reference TRBV12-5 and TRBJ2-1): DARVTQTPRHKVTEMGQEVTMRCQPILGHNTVFWYRQTMMQGLELLAYFRNRAPLDDSGMPKDRFSAEMPDATLATLKIQPSEPRDSAVYFCASGPGLAGNEQFFGPGTRLTVL.

CDR3 sequence reads: CASRSLAGAGEQYF. The CDR3 DNA sequence: TGTGCCAGCCGTTCACTAGCGGGAGCGGGCGAGCAGTACTTC. V is TRBV27 and J is TRBJ2-7; 11 positions match TRBD2. The CDR3 sequence is 14 residues long. With 8 bases clipped from V and 6 bases from J, the junction kept 9 bases outside the gene matches. Germline CDR1 and CDR2: MNHEY and SMNVEV (reference sequence).

This clone ranks as medium-sized (0.01 to 0.1%). This chain uses TRBV29-1 with TRBJ1-2; TRBD1 matches 7 bases. This CDR3 region has 14 residues. Germline trimming cut 2 bases from V and 8 bases from J; bases unmatched to any gene: 11. The germline gives CDR1 SQVTM, CDR2 ANQGSEA. The CDR3 DNA reads as TGCAGCGTTGAACCAATTCCAAGGGGGCCAGGCTACACCTTC. Its translation is CSVEPIPRGPGYTF.

The CDR3 DNA is TGCGCCAGCAGCCCCGGGACAGTGACAGATACGCAGTATTTT. Amino acid sequence: CASSPGTVTDTQYF. The chain couples TRBV5-1 to TRBJ2-3, with 7 bases lining up with TRBD1. The CDR3 consists of 14 residues. Looked up from germline, CDR1 is SGHRS and CDR2 is YFSETQ. V lost 4 bases to trimming and J lost 3 bases; unmatched junction nucleotides: 5. Combining the CDR3 with reference TRBV5-1 and TRBJ2-3 gives the whole variable domain KAGVTQTPRYLIKTRGQQVTLSCSPISGHRSVSWYQQTPGQGLQFLFEYFSETQRNKGNFPGRFSGRQFSNSRSEMNVSTLELGDSALYLCASSPGTVTDTQYFGPGTRLTVL.